The text below deals with one T cell receptor beta chain. Original methodology: Estimation of nucleated cell counts was performed using reference gene primer amplification. Clones were read by immunoSEQ multiplex PCR, and TCRdb kept only the in-frame ones, dropping some. V and J calls and clone size are given by that table; D and trimming were obtained from the DNA. The sample yields hundreds of thousands of clones, roughly nine tenths seen once. This sample is part of a study of blood T cell repertoires in COVID-19. Study summary: Specimens from acute and convalescent COVID-19 originated in the United States, Italy and Spain. Sources were T cells, B-cell-depleted T cells, or PBMCs; the material itself was cDNA or gDNA.

Germline V gene sequence: CDR1 KGHSH, CDR2 LQKENI. The CDR3 contains 15 residues. V gave up 3 bases and J gave up 7 bases; unmatched junction bases: 7. Allocation to cohorts depended on clinical history reported by the participants. This chain uses TRBV18 with TRBJ2-2; 8 positions agree with TRBD1. This TCR came from a man younger than 35 who had recovered from COVID-19. The sequencing sample was made of PBMCs or T cells enriched from blood (not recorded which). CDR3 coding DNA: TGTGCCAGCTCACCGGCAGGGGGCTACGTCGGGGAGCTGTTTTTT. As protein: CASSPAGGYVGELFF.